The 3 T cell receptor beta chains listed next were all sequenced from one sample in a study of T-cell reconstitution after alpha-beta-depleted transplantation in children. As it was prepared, the TCRbeta library received unique molecular identifiers. TCRdb reprocessed the PCR reads via MiXCR and lists one record per CDR3 protein. The profile covers roughly 340,000 distinct CDR3 sequences, with around 15% appearing a single time and just over 40% taken by the ten largest. This specimen consisted of PBMCs, mostly from graft donor cells, obtained 360 days after TCRalphabeta/CD19-depleted stem cell transplant. The source of these receptors is a male patient between 2 and 15 years old who had a stem cell transplant for acute lymphoblastic leukemia, so the T cells may come from the graft donor.

This clonotype showed up many times. V and J are TRBV28 and TRBJ2-7; D possibly corresponds to TRBD1 (5 bases). V was clipped by 6 bases and J by 2 bases, with 17 bases between them. The CDR3 is 15 residues long. CDR1 is MDHEN and CDR2 is SYDVKM in the germline V gene. The CDR3 DNA is TGTGCCAGCAGATCTCAGGGCCCTACCCCCTACGAGCAGTACTTC. Translating it yields CASRSQGPTPYEQYF.

This clonotype was observed many times. The chain couples TRBV5-6 to TRBJ2-3; D not resolved. V gave up 6 bases and J gave up 8 bases, with 10 bases separating them. The CDR3 consists of 11 residues. Germline values: CDR1 SGHDT, CDR2 YYEEEE. The DNA of the CDR3 is TGTGCCAGCAACTACATGGGTACGCAGTATTTT. Translating gives CASNYMGTQYF.

The chain carries TRBV25-1 and TRBJ2-2; D is uncertain. From germline, CDR1 is MGHDK and CDR2 SYGVNS. Trimming removed 2 bases at V and 2 bases at J, with 9 bases between. This CDR3 contains 15 residues. CDR3 amino acids: CASSEAVINTGELFF. The CDR3 DNA follows: TGTGCCAGCAGTGAAGCTGTTATAAACACCGGGGAGCTGTTTTTT.